Shown below are 18 T cell receptor beta chains from a single sample sequenced in a study of T cells in Graves' hyperthyroidism and ophthalmopathy. RNA transcripts gave rise to amplified TCR beta CDR3 regions. In the first-round RT-PCR of the TCR CDR3, the HTBI primer set was used. TCRdb recomputed calls from the multiplex PCR reads with MiXCR, one row per CDR3 protein. The repertoire holds 400,000 to 550,000 distinct CDR3 sequences, approximately 24% seen once, with 11% in the top ten. The sequencing input was blood. These TCRs come from a woman aged 30 to 39 with Graves' ophthalmopathy.

This clonotype occurred many times. J is TRBJ1-1 and V is TRBV19, with 7 bases matching TRBD1. Germline assignment: CDR1 LNHDA and CDR2 SQIVND (reference sequence). V was clipped by 7 bases and J by 4 bases; unmatched bases: 6. The CDR3 runs 13 residues. The CDR3 DNA is TGTGCCAGTACCCCGACAGGGAGCACTGAAGCTTTCTTT. Residues: CASTPTGSTEAFF. Supplemented by reference TRBV19 and TRBJ1-1, the full variable domain reads DGGITQSPKYLFRKEGQNVTLSCEQNLNHDAMYWYRQDPGQGLRLIYYSQIVNDFQKGDIAEGYSVSREKKESFPLTVTSAQKNPTAFYLCASTPTGSTEAFFGQGTRLTVV.

This clonotype was detected ten times or more. The rearrangement uses TRBV6-5 and TRBJ1-3; D gene unclear. Trimming stripped 0 bases from V and 0 bases from J, with 9 bases between. Germline CDR1 and CDR2: MNHEY and SVGAGI. This CDR3 spans 16 amino acids. CDR3 in DNA: TGTGCCAGCAGTTACTCGGCTGGCTTCTCTGGAAACACCATATATTTT. This encodes CASSYSAGFSGNTIYF.

Many counts were recorded for this clonotype. The rearrangement joins TRBV20-1 to TRBJ2-7; the match to TRBD2 covers 15 bases. J gave up 2 bases and V 3 bases, and 2 bases lay outside the gene matches. Germline CDR1 and CDR2: DFQATT and SNEGSKA (reference sequence). CDR3 size: 15 residues. The CDR3: CSARGLAGGPYEQYF. Here the CDR3 DNA reads TGCAGTGCTAGGGGACTAGCGGGGGGCCCCTACGAGCAGTACTTC.

This clonotype showed up just a few times. The chain combines TRBV12-3 or TRBV12-4 with TRBJ2-7; 9 nucleotides match TRBD1. V lost 4 bases and J lost 3; bases outside the gene matches: 7. The CDR3 length is 15 residues. CDR3 sequence reads: CASSSHRGRGYEQYF. As DNA, the CDR3 is TGTGCCAGCAGTTCGCACAGGGGGCGAGGCTACGAGCAGTACTTC.

In this sample, this clonotype turned up many times. The chain couples TRBV6-2 or TRBV6-3 to TRBJ2-7; D unresolved. Per the germline V gene, CDR1 is MNHEY and CDR2 is SVGEGT. CDR3 length equals 13 residues. Trimming shortened V by 2 bases and J by 4 bases, and 9 bases separated the two germline ends. CDR3 sequence reads: CASSYPLPYEQYF. CDR3 bases: TGTGCCAGCAGTTACCCGTTGCCTTACGAGCAGTACTTC.

The rearrangement uses TRBV7-2 and TRBJ1-3; tentative D call: TRBD1 (5 bases). Per germline, CDR1 SGHTA and CDR2 FQGNSA. The germline V and J ends were trimmed by 4 bases and 3 bases, with 10 bases remaining between them. The CDR3 covers 14 residues. DNA for the CDR3: TGTGCCAGCAGCTCCCCCAGGGATGGAAACACCATATATTTT. As protein: CASSSPRDGNTIYF.

The sample holds many counts of this clonotype. The gene calls are TRBV12-3 or TRBV12-4 and TRBJ2-7; D is possibly TRBD1 or TRBD2 (6 bases each). Deletions cut 3 bases from V and 7 bases from J, with 13 bases between. The CDR3 has 13 residues. CDR3 amino acids: CASSFRGRGEQYF. DNA for the CDR3: TGTGCCAGCAGTTTCCGGGGGCGAGGGGAGCAGTACTTC.

The chain employs TRBV3-1 and TRBJ1-1; 9 bases line up with TRBD1. The CDR3 is 14 residues long. J gave up 6 bases and V 3 bases, and 5 bases lay outside the gene matches. Looked up from germline, CDR1 is LGHDT and CDR2 is YNNKEL (reference sequence). This CDR3 is CASSHRDREAEAFF. The CDR3 nucleotides are TGTGCCAGCAGCCACCGGGACAGGGAAGCTGAAGCTTTCTTT.

This clonotype was seen a handful of times. V gene TRBV29-1 combines with J gene TRBJ2-6; TRBD1 is a possible D gene (5 bases). The CDR3 is made up of 15 amino acids. Germline assignment: CDR1 SQVTM and CDR2 ANQGSEA. V lost 3 bases and J 0 bases, leaving 9 bases between the germline ends. The CDR3 bases are TGCAGCGTTGAGACAGTGTACTCTGGGGCCAACGTCCTGACTTTC. Protein product: CSVETVYSGANVLTF.

The genes are TRBV6-2 or TRBV6-3 and TRBJ2-7; D call uncertain. The germline CDR1 and CDR2 sequences are MNHEY and SVGEGT. Trimming took off 6 bases at V and 0 bases at J, with 18 bases between the two ends. The CDR3 has 16 amino acids. In DNA form, the CDR3 reads TGTGCCAGCAGCATAGGACGTTCCTCCAGCTCCTACGAGCAGTACTTC. It is translated as CASSIGRSSSSYEQYF.

This clonotype showed up many times. The chain is built from TRBV5-1 and TRBJ2-5, with TRBD2 matching 9 bases. The CDR3 length is 14 residues. V shed 4 bases and J 3 bases; nucleotides not matched to a gene: 4. Per germline, CDR1 SGHRS and CDR2 YFSETQ. The CDR3 loop is CASSPVAGEETQYF. The CDR3 region has the DNA TGCGCCAGCAGCCCGGTAGCGGGGGAAGAGACCCAGTACTTC. Full variable domain (remainder filled in from reference TRBV5-1 and TRBJ2-5): KAGVTQTPRYLIKTRGQQVTLSCSPISGHRSVSWYQQTPGQGLQFLFEYFSETQRNKGNFPGRFSGRQFSNSRSEMNVSTLELGDSALYLCASSPVAGEETQYFGPGTRLLVL.

V is TRBV11-3 and J is TRBJ2-5, with a weak D call TRBD1 (5 bases). This CDR3 is built from 15 residues. With 1 base removed from V and 0 bases from J, the gap between germline ends came to 9 bases. The germline V gene has CDR1 SGHNT and CDR2 YENEEA. Written as DNA, the CDR3 is TGTGCCAGCAGCTTAGGACAGACGTACCAAGAGACCCAGTACTTC. It translates to CASSLGQTYQETQYF.

In its sample, this clonotype was seen many times. The V and J genes are TRBV29-1 and TRBJ2-7; tentatively, D is TRBD2 (5 bases). The CDR3 runs to 13 residues. V was trimmed by 5 bases and J by 3 bases, leaving 14 bases between them. CDR1 SQVTM and CDR2 ANQGSEA come from the germline V gene. For the CDR3, the DNA is TGCAGCGTTAGAGGGCTAGCAGGCTACGAGCAGTACTTC. Translation gives CSVRGLAGYEQYF.

The V and J genes are TRBV11-2 and TRBJ2-7, with D possibly TRBD2 on 5 matching bases. The CDR3 consists of 15 residues. The V gene's germline CDR1 is SGHAT and CDR2 FQNNGV. Trimming pared 5 bases from V and 6 bases from J, leaving 20 bases between. The CDR3 here is CASSNSPTPGIEQYF. The CDR3 DNA reads as TGTGCCAGCAGCAACTCCCCGACTCCGGGGATCGAGCAGTACTTC.

The chain joins TRBV2 to TRBJ1-4; 7 bases map to TRBD1. The CDR3 is made up of 12 amino acids. CDR1 and CDR2 from the germline V gene are SNHLY and FYNNEI. Trimming took 6 bases from V and 8 from J; bases not matched to a gene: 3. CDR3 in amino acids: CASSRGGEKLFF. The CDR3, as DNA: TGTGCCAGCAGCAGGGGGGGGGAAAAACTGTTTTTT.

The rearrangement joins TRBV12-3 or TRBV12-4 to TRBJ1-2; D unresolved. The CDR3 contains 14 residues. With 2 bases removed from V and 7 bases from J, the gap between germline ends came to 14 bases. CDR3 amino acids: CASSLNSRSSGYTF. CDR3 bases: TGTGCCAGCAGTTTAAACAGCCGGAGCAGTGGCTACACCTTC.

This clonotype occurred many times. The chain uses TRBV20-1 and TRBJ1-1; D is uncertain. The V and J ends lost 3 bases and 11 bases respectively, with 16 bases between them. CDR3 length equals 12 residues. The germline V gene has CDR1 DFQATT and CDR2 SNEGSKA (reference sequence). The CDR3 DNA is TGCAGTGCTAGGGACGTTGTTGGAAGCGCTTTCTTT. Its translation: CSARDVVGSAFF.

This clonotype came up many times. This chain connects TRBV11-2 to TRBJ2-7; D remains ambiguous. This CDR3 comprises 16 residues. V lost 1 base and J lost 6, with 19 bases in between. Germline CDR1 SGHAT, CDR2 FQNNGV. CDR3: CASSLVSSSQLGEQYF. In DNA, the CDR3 is TGTGCCAGCAGCTTAGTTTCCTCTTCCCAGTTGGGCGAGCAGTACTTC.